This T cell receptor beta chain was recorded in a study of cytomegalovirus exposure and HLA in healthy donors. The V gene's germline CDR1 is SGHRS and CDR2 YFSETQ. Trimming removed 0 bases from V and 4 bases from J, with 4 bases in between. CDR3 length equals 13 residues. 13 Jbeta primers and 60 Vbeta primers were used for the PCR. Measured with immunoSEQ multiplex PCR; TCRdb has only the in-frame clones, and not every one. The sample holds some 70,000 clones, 76% seen once. In this sample, this clone turned up once. The sequence came from a man younger than 35 in good health and CMV-seronegative. J is TRBJ2-2 and V is TRBV5-1; D uncertain. The sequencing input was PBMCs. This chain's CDR3 is CASSLASTGELFF. Written as DNA, the CDR3 is TGCGCCAGCAGCTTGGCCTCCACCGGGGAGCTGTTTTTT.